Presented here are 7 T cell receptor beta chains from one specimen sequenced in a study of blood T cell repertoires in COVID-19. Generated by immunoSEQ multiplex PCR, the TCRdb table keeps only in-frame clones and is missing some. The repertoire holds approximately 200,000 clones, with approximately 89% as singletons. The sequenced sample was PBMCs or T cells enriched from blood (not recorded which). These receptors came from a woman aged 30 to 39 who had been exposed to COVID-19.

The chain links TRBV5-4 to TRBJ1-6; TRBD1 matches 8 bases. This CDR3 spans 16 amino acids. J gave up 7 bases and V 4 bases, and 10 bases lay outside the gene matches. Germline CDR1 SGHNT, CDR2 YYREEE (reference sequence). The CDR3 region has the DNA TGTGCCAGCAGCGGAAACAGGGGGTCTGGCAATTCACCCCTCCACTTT. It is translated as CASSGNRGSGNSPLHF.

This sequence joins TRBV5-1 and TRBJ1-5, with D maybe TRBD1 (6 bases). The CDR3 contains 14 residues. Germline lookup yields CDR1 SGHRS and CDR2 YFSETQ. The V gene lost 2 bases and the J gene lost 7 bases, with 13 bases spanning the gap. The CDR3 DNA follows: TGCGCCAGCAGCTTAGGGGGGGTGAAGCAGCCCCAGCATTTT. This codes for CASSLGGVKQPQHF. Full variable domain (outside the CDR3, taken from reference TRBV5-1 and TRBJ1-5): KAGVTQTPRYLIKTRGQQVTLSCSPISGHRSVSWYQQTPGQGLQFLFEYFSETQRNKGNFPGRFSGRQFSNSRSEMNVSTLELGDSALYLCASSLGGVKQPQHFGDGTRLSIL.

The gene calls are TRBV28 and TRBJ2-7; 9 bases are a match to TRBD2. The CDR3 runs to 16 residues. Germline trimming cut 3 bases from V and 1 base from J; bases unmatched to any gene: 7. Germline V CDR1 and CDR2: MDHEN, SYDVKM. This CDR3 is CASSFPTSGTSYEQYF. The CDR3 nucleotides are TGTGCCAGCAGTTTTCCGACTAGCGGCACTTCCTACGAGCAGTACTTC. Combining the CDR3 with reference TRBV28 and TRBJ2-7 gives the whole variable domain DVKVTQSSRYLVKRTGEKVFLECVQDMDHENMFWYRQDPGLGLRLIYFSYDVKMKEKGDIPEGYSVSREKKERFSLILESASTNQTSMYLCASSFPTSGTSYEQYFGPGTRLTVT.

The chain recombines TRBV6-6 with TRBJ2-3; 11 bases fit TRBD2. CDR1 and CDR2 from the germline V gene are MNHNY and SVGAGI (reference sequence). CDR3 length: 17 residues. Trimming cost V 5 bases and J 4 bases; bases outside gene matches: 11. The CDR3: CASSPYQLAGEADTQYF. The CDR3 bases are TGTGCCAGCAGTCCCTACCAACTAGCGGGAGAGGCAGATACGCAGTATTTT.

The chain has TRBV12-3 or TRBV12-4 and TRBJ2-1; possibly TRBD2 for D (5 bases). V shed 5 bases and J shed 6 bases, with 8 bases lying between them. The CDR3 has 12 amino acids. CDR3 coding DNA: TGTGCCAGCAGTCGGACTGGCAATGAGCAGTTCTTC. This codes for CASSRTGNEQFF.

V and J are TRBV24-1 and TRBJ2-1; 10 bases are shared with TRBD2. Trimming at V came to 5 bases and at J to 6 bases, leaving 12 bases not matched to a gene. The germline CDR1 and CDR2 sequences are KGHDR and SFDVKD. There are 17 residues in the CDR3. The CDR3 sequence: CATSGASGSHPFNEQFF. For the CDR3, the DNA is TGTGCCACCAGTGGAGCTAGCGGGAGCCACCCCTTCAATGAGCAGTTCTTC.

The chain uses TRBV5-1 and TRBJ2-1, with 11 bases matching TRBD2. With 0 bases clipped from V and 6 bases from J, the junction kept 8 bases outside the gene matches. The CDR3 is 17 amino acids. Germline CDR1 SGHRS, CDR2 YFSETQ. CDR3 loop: CASSLEGSGRVGNEQFF. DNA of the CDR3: TGCGCCAGCAGCTTGGAGGGTAGCGGGAGGGTCGGCAATGAGCAGTTCTTC.